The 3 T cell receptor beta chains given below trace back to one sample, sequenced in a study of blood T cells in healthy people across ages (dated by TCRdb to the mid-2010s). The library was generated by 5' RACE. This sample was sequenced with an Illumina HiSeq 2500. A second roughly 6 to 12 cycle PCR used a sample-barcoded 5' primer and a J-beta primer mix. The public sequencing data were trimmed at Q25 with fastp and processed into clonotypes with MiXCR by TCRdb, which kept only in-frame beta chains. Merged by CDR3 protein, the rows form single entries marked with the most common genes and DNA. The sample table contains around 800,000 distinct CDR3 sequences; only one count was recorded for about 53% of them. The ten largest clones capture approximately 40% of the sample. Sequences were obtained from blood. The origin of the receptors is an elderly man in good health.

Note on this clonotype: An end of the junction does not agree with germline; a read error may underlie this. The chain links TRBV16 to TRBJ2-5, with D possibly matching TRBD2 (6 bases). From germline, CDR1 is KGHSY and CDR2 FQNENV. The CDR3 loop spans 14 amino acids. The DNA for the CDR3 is TGTGCCAGCAGCGAATCTAGCGTTGAAGAGACCCAGTACTTC. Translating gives CASSESSVEETQYF.

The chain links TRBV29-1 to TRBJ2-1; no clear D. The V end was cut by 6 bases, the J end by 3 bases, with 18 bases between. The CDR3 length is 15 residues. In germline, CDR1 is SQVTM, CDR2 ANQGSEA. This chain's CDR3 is CSVPGRSANYNEQFF. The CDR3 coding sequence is TGCAGCGTCCCAGGTAGGAGCGCGAACTACAATGAGCAGTTCTTC.

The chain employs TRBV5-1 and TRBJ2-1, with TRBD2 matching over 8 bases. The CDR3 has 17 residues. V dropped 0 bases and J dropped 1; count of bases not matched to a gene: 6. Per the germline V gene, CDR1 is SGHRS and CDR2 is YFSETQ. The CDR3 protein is CASSLGSGSLSYNEQFF. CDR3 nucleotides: TGCGCCAGCAGCTTGGGGAGCGGGAGTCTGTCCTACAATGAGCAGTTCTTC.